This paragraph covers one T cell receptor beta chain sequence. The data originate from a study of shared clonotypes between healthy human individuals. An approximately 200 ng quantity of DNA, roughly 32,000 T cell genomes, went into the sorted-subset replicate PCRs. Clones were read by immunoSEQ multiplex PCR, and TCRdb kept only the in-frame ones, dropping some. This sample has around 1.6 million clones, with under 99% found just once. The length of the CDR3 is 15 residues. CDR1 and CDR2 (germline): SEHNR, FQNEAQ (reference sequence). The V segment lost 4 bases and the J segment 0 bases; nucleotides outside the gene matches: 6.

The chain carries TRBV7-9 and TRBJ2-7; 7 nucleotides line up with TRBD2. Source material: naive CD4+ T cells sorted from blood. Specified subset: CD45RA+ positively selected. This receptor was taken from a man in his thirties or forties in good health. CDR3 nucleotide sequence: TGTGCCAGCAGCTCAAGCGGGGTTAGCTCCTACGAGCAGTACTTC. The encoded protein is CASSSSGVSSYEQYF.